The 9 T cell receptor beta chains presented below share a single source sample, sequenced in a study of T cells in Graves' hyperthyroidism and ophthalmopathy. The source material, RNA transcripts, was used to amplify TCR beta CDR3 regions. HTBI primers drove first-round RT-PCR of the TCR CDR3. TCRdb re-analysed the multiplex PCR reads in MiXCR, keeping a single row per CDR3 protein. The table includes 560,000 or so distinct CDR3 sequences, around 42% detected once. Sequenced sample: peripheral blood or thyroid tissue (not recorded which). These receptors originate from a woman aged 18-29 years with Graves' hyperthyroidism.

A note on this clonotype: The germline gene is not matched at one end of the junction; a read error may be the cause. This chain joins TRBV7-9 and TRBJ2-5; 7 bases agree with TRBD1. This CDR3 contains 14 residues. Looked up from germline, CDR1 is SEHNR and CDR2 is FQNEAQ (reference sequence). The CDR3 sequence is CASSLIGGQEIQYF. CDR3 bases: TGTGCCAGCAGCTTAATAGGGGGCCAAGAGATCCAGTACTTC.

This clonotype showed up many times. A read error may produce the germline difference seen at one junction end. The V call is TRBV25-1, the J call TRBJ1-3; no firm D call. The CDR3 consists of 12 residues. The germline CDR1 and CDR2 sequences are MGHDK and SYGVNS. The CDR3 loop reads CASSEAGSTIYF. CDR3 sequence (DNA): TGTGCCAGCAGTGAGGCCGGAAGCACCATATATTTT.

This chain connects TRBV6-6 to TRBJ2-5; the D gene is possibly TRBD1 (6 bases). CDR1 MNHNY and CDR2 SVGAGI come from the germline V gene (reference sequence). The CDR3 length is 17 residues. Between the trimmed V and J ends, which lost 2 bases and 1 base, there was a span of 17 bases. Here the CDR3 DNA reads TGTGCCAGCAGTTACATCAACAGGGCGGCGTCCCAAGAGACCCAGTACTTC. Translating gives CASSYINRAASQETQYF.

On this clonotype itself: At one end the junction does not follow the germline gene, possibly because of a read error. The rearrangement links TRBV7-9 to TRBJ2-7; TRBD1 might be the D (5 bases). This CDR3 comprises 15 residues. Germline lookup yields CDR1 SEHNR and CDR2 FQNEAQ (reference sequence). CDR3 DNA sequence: TGTGCCAGCAGCTTAGGGGGCCCTCTGTCCTACGGGCAGTACTTC. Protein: CASSLGGPLSYGQYF.

CDR3 residues: CASSPIRPEVTEAFF. The CDR3 DNA reads as TGTGCCAGCAGCCCCATTCGTCCCGAGGTGACTGAAGCTTTCTTT. This rearrangement joins TRBV18 to TRBJ1-1; D gene unclear. Trimming took 8 bases from V and 5 from J, leaving 21 bases between them. This CDR3 spans 15 amino acids. Germline-derived CDR1 and CDR2 are KGHSH and LQKENI.

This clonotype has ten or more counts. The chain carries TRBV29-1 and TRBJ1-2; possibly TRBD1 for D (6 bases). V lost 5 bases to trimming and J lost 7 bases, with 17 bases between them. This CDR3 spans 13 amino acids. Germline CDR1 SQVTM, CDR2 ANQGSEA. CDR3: CSVQRGGAVGYTF. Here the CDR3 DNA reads TGCAGCGTTCAGAGGGGGGGCGCGGTTGGCTACACCTTC.

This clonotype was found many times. The CDR3 spells CSVEIGTEAFF. DNA for the CDR3: TGCAGCGTTGAAATTGGGACTGAAGCTTTCTTT. This rearrangement joins TRBV29-1 to TRBJ1-1; no definite D call. V was shortened by 2 bases and J by 5 bases, with 6 bases between the two germline ends. Germline V gene data show CDR1 as SQVTM and CDR2 as ANQGSEA. The length of the CDR3 is 11 residues.

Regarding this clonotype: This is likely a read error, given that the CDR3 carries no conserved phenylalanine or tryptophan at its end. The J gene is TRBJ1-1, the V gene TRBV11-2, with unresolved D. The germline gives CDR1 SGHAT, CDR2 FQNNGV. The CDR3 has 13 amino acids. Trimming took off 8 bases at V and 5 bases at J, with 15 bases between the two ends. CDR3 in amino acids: CASSPQVGTEAFL. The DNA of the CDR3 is TGTGCCAGCTCACCACAAGTAGGTACTGAAGCTTTCCTT.

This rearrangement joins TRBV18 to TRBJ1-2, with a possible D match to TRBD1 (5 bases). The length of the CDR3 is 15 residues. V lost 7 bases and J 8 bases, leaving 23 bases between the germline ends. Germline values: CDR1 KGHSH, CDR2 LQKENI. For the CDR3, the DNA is TGTGCCAGCTTGGTAGGGGCATCCTCATCGTCCGGCTACACCTTC. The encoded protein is CASLVGASSSSGYTF.